This T cell receptor (beta chain) comes out of a study of blood T cell repertoires in COVID-19. Germline values: CDR1 MDHEN, CDR2 SYDVKM. The CDR3 has 13 amino acids. The J segment lost 8 bases and the V segment lost 1 base, leaving 3 bases of the junction unmatched. TCRdb keeps only in-frame clones here, not all; method: immunoSEQ multiplex PCR. Of around 200,000 clones detected, approximately 80% appear once; the ten largest clones hold 6.5% to 8.5%. Individuals drawn from some 25 US areas were roughly 18 to 89 years old. In assigning cohorts, the study relied on participant-reported clinical history.

The receptor was isolated from a woman in her 40s with acute COVID-19. The source material was PBMCs or T cells enriched from blood (not recorded which). This rearrangement joins TRBV28 to TRBJ1-2; 8 bases are a match to TRBD1. CDR3 amino acids: CASSLYPGGGYTF. The DNA for the CDR3 is TGTGCCAGCAGTTTATATCCAGGGGGCGGCTACACCTTC.